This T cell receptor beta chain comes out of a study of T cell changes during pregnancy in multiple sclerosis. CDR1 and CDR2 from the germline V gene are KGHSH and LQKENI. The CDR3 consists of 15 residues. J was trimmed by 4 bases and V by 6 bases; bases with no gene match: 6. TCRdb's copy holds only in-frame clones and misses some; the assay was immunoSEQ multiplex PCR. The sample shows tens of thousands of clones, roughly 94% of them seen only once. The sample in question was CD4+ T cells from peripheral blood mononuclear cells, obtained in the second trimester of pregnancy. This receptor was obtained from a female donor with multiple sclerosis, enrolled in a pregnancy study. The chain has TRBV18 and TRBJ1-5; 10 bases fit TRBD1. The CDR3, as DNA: TGTGCCAGCTCGTATGACAGGGGGCGAAATCAGCCCCAGCATTTT. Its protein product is CASSYDRGRNQPQHF.